This T cell receptor beta chain was profiled in a study of T cells after yellow fever vaccination. Broader study findings: A small proportion of clonotypes was detected in both the CD4 and CD8 compartments. Peak timing came faster in the weaker secondary response, day 5 versus 15.

A universal primer site and UMIs were added as TCR cDNA was made by 5'RACE template switching. TCRdb re-derived calls from the 5' RACE reads in MiXCR, one entry per CDR3 protein. The table lists roughly 94,000 distinct CDR3 sequences, 8% to 10% of them singletons. This CDR3 contains 11 residues. CDR1 KGHDR and CDR2 SFDVKD come from the germline V gene. Trimming took 1 base from V and 7 from J, leaving 0 bases between them. Only a few counts were recorded for this clonotype. The chain has TRBV24-1 and TRBJ2-2; no clear D. Sequencing used CD8+ T cells not binding an NS4B(214-222) dextramer, sorted from PBMCs, obtained roughly 15 days after the first yellow fever vaccination. The sequence came from a man aged 18 to 30 who received the YFV17D yellow fever vaccine. CDR3 residues: CATSDFGELFF. In DNA form, the CDR3 reads TGTGCCACCAGTGATTTCGGGGAGCTGTTTTTT.